What follows describes a single TCR beta chain. Its antigen remains unknown. PCR was performed using 60 Vbeta and 13 Jbeta primers. Assay: immunoSEQ multiplex PCR; the TCRdb copy retains only in-frame clones and omits some. Of over 150,000 clones listed, roughly four fifths are singletons. This entry is derived from a study of cytomegalovirus exposure and HLA in healthy donors. Looking at the study overall: About 85 million unique TCR sequences came from HLA-typed donors in an early release.

Unmatched junction bases numbered 8, after V lost 5 bases and J lost 7 bases. There are 14 residues in the CDR3. Germline V lookup: CDR1 MDHEN, CDR2 SYDVKM. Findings and caveats of the study: Researchers reported in a later analysis that a missense DCLRE1C variant was tied to TCR beta V- and J-gene trimming. In an earlier analysis, in some 500 donors, most V segments appeared productive either ~90% or ~30% of the time.

The clonotype comes from a woman aged 30 to 39 in good health and CMV-seropositive. Sequenced: PBMCs. V usage is TRBV28 and J usage is TRBJ2-1; 7 bases line up with TRBD2. CDR3 in DNA: TGTGCCAGCAGTCCTAGGACTAGAGGAAATGAGCAGTTCTTC. This encodes CASSPRTRGNEQFF.